This T cell receptor (beta chain) was obtained from a study of cytomegalovirus exposure and HLA in healthy donors. Worth noting for this clone: What it binds is not known.

The study ran its PCR with 60 Vbeta and 13 Jbeta primers. In the authors' methods: The count from a later analysis was some 81 million unique TCR beta chains, some 12 million of them shared. TCRdb's table, derived via immunoSEQ multiplex PCR, lists solely in-frame clones and lacks some. V, J and clone size are those of that table, while D and trimming were read from the DNA. The sample has about 59,000 clones, approximately 88% seen once; the top ten hold approximately 1.6%. Per the germline V gene, CDR1 is SGHNT and CDR2 is YENEEA. The V and J ends lost 0 bases and 3 bases, in that order; junction bases with no gene match: 7. CDR3 length: 17 residues. Overall study results and limits: Most likely, a cluster of highly shared sequence variants arose as a sequencing artifact.

The gene calls are TRBV11-3 and TRBJ2-3; TRBD2 aligns across 9 bases. The specimen was PBMCs. The receptor's source is a man between 25 and 39 years old in good health and CMV-seropositive. This CDR3 reads CASSLEEVAGATDTQYF. The CDR3 DNA follows: TGTGCCAGCAGCTTAGAGGAGGTAGCGGGAGCTACAGATACGCAGTATTTT.